Ten or more counts support the clone carrying this TCR beta chain. Patients included in sequencing had previously demonstrated CD8+CD57+ cell expansion by flow cytometry. These data originate in a study of CD8+CD57+ T cells in acquired aplastic anemia. Trimming removed 3 bases from V and 2 bases from J, with 9 bases in between. Germline CDR1 SGHRS, CDR2 YFSETQ. This CDR3 is 13 amino acids long. Profiles of TCR beta VDJ and CDR3 were generated from a genomic DNA template. TCRdb called the reads again in MiXCR, with one record for every CDR3 protein. Counted here are about 160,000 distinct CDR3 sequences, 40% to 60% occurring once; the ten biggest clones make up about 30%.

V usage is TRBV5-1 and J usage is TRBJ2-7, with D maybe TRBD2 (5 bases). Sequencing was done on a sample of sorted CD4+, CD8+, or CD8+CD57+ T cells (not recorded which) from PBMCs. The receptor comes from a human donor with aplastic anemia. CDR3 sequence (DNA): TGCGCCAGCAGCTCAAGCGGTCCCTACGAGCAGTACTTC. Translation: CASSSSGPYEQYF.